This note documents a single TCR beta chain sequence. Its antigen is as yet unknown. The CDR3 is 17 amino acids. V gave up 0 bases and J gave up 4 bases; unmatched junction bases: 7. Looked up from germline, CDR1 is SGHRS and CDR2 is YFSETQ. The data originate from a study of cytomegalovirus exposure and HLA in healthy donors. Findings and caveats of the study: HLA alleles showed associations with some 17,000 TCR beta sequences in a later analysis, at a 0.05 false discovery rate.

PCR used 60 Vbeta primers and 13 Jbeta primers. Some clones are missing from TCRdb's copy, which holds only in-frame ones; the method was immunoSEQ multiplex PCR. The sample holds about 87,000 clones, over 65% seen once. The chain is built from TRBV5-1 and TRBJ2-6, with 7 bases matching TRBD1. Sequenced: PBMCs. This TCR derives from a man under 40 in good health and CMV-seropositive. CDR3 DNA sequence: TGCGCCAGCAGCTTGGCCATGGGGACAGACGGGGCCAACGTCCTGACTTTC. Its translation: CASSLAMGTDGANVLTF.